Below, one T cell receptor (beta chain) is given with its context. The antigen is undetermined. Sampled blood was obtained at baseline, cycle 4 day 1, and cycle 7 day 1. The data were taken from a study of OX40 agonist ivuxolimab in advanced cancers. Deletions cut 2 bases from V and 14 bases from J, with 13 bases between. This CDR3 has 12 amino acids. Germline V gene data show CDR1 as SGHTA and CDR2 as FQGNSA. Study findings and constraints: At doses 0.1 to 3.0 mg/kg, CD4+ and CD8+ clones expanded.

Sequencing was performed with immunoSEQ multiplex PCR; in TCRdb, only in-frame clones are kept and a portion is missing. The table lists around 93,000 clones, roughly 89% of them singletons. Sample: CD4+ or CD8+ T cells sorted from blood, taken in a trial of the OX40 agonist ivuxolimab. The J gene is TRBJ2-4, the V gene TRBV7-2; D is unresolved. The sequence was collected from an adult with an advanced solid tumor such as melanoma, head and neck, liver or kidney cancer. The CDR3 DNA reads TGTGCCAGCAGCTTAAGGACCGGCCGAGAGTACTTC. Its protein product is CASSLRTGREYF. Supplemented by reference TRBV7-2 and TRBJ2-4, the full variable domain reads GAGVSQSPSNKVTEKGKDVELRCDPISGHTALYWYRQSLGQGLEFLIYFQGNSAPDKSGLPSDRFSAERTGGSVSTLTIQRTQQEDSAVYLCASSLRTGREYFGAGTRLSVL.